Presented here are 27 T cell receptor beta chains from one specimen sequenced in a study of T cell repertoires in cytomegalovirus infection. TCRdb recomputed calls from the reads with MiXCR, one row per CDR3 protein. The table has some 680,000 distinct CDR3 sequences, less than 40% seen once. Sequenced sample: PBMCs. The receptors originated from a human donor in good health (CMV status not recorded). Some clones in this sample may be carry-over from other donors' samples.

This clonotype turned up a few times. The chain couples TRBV19 to TRBJ1-2, with D possibly being TRBD1 (6 bases). Trimming took off 2 bases at V and 6 bases at J, with 16 bases between the two ends. In germline, CDR1 is LNHDA, CDR2 SQIVND (reference sequence). This CDR3 contains 15 residues. The chain's CDR3 is CASSIPQGTRNGYTF. In DNA form, the CDR3 reads TGTGCCAGTAGTATACCACAGGGTACTCGCAATGGCTACACCTTC.

This clonotype was detected ten times or more. The chain has TRBV7-2 and TRBJ2-4; TRBD2 matches 7 bases. The CDR3 loop spans 16 amino acids. Germline lookup yields CDR1 SGHTA and CDR2 FQGNSA. Trimming at V came to 4 bases and at J to 1 base, leaving 7 bases not matched to a gene. CDR3 DNA sequence: TGTGCCAGCAGCTCCTGGGGGGGTGGGGCCAAAAACATTCAGTACTTC. The encoded protein is CASSSWGGGAKNIQYF.

The chain recombines TRBV6-1 with TRBJ2-1, with D perhaps TRBD2 (5 bases). The CDR3 extends over 15 amino acids. Germline V lookup: CDR1 MNHNS, CDR2 SASEGT. The V end lost 6 bases, the J end lost 0 bases, and 12 bases lay between the germline ends. The CDR3 loop is CASRRVAASYNEQFF. The CDR3 DNA sequence: TGTGCCAGCAGGAGGGTTGCGGCCTCCTACAATGAGCAGTTCTTC.

A note on this clonotype: Given the absence of the conserved phenylalanine or tryptophan at the CDR3 end, a read error is likely. This sequence joins TRBV5-4 and TRBJ2-1, with 13 positions matching TRBD2. The CDR3 consists of 16 residues. Germline V gives CDR1 SGHNT, CDR2 YYREEE (reference sequence). Trimming took 1 base from V and 4 from J; bases not matched to a gene: 2. The CDR3 loop reads CASSLRTSGGYNEQFL. For the CDR3, the DNA is TGTGCCAGCAGCTTGAGGACTAGCGGGGGTTACAATGAGCAGTTCTTA.

The CDR3 sequence is CAVAGTANEKLFF. In DNA form, the CDR3 reads TGTGCCGTTGCCGGGACGGCTAATGAAAAACTGTTTTTT. The rearrangement uses TRBV10-3 and TRBJ1-4; D might be TRBD1 (5 bases). The germline gives CDR1 ENHRY, CDR2 SYGVKD. The CDR3 contains 13 residues. V was pared by 11 bases and J by 3 bases, with 13 bases between.

This clonotype was detected many times. The V call is TRBV7-9, the J call TRBJ2-7; 8 bases are a match to TRBD1. This CDR3 region has 14 residues. Germline V CDR1 and CDR2: SEHNR, FQNEAQ (reference sequence). V was pared by 5 bases and J by 0 bases, with 3 bases of the junction left unmatched. CDR3 in amino acids: CASSDDRGSYEQYF. Written as DNA, the CDR3 is TGTGCCAGCAGCGACGACAGGGGCTCCTACGAGCAGTACTTC. The full variable domain, rest sourced from reference TRBV7-9 and TRBJ2-7, is DTGVSQNPRHKITKRGQNVTFRCDPISEHNRLYWYRQTLGQGPEFLTYFQNEAQLEKSRLLSDRFSAERPKGSFSTLEIQRTEQGDSAMYLCASSDDRGSYEQYFGPGTRLTVT.

This clonotype has more than one count but fewer than ten. Here the CDR3 DNA reads TGTGCCAGCAGTGAATTTCCGGGGCAGGGTAGTAGGAATGAGCAGTTCTTC. The encoded protein is CASSEFPGQGSRNEQFF. This chain uses TRBV6-1 with TRBJ2-1, with D possibly being TRBD1 or TRBD2 (5 bases each). Germline V gives CDR1 MNHNS, CDR2 SASEGT. This CDR3 spans 17 amino acids. Trimming shortened V by 2 bases and J by 7 bases, and 21 bases separated the two germline ends.

This chain links TRBV9 with TRBJ1-2; D uncertain. V was pared by 0 bases and J by 4 bases, with 7 bases between. Per germline, CDR1 SGDLS and CDR2 YYNGEE. The CDR3 loop spans 13 amino acids. The CDR3 region is CASSVEGRYGYTF. The DNA for the CDR3 is TGTGCCAGCAGCGTAGAGGGCCGCTATGGCTACACCTTC.

The rearrangement joins TRBV11-2 to TRBJ1-1; 9 bases are a match to TRBD1. This CDR3 has 15 residues. The V gene's germline CDR1 is SGHAT and CDR2 FQNNGV. The ends lost 4 bases at V and 1 base at J; junction bases unmatched: 4. CDR3 sequence reads: CASSSGQGTNTEAFF. As DNA, the CDR3 is TGTGCCAGCAGCTCAGGACAGGGGACGAACACTGAAGCTTTCTTT.

The chain carries TRBV19 and TRBJ2-7; 8 positions match TRBD1. Germline V CDR1 and CDR2: LNHDA, SQIVND (reference sequence). Trimming removed 2 bases from V and 0 bases from J; junction bases left unmatched: 6. CDR3 size: 16 residues. The CDR3 loop is CASSIRTGMASYEQYF. DNA of the CDR3: TGTGCCAGTAGTATACGGACAGGGATGGCCTCCTACGAGCAGTACTTC. The full variable domain, rest sourced from reference TRBV19 and TRBJ2-7, is DGGITQSPKYLFRKEGQNVTLSCEQNLNHDAMYWYRQDPGQGLRLIYYSQIVNDFQKGDIAEGYSVSREKKESFPLTVTSAQKNPTAFYLCASSIRTGMASYEQYFGPGTRLTVT.

This clonotype occurred many times. The genes are TRBV12-3 or TRBV12-4 and TRBJ2-3; D is perhaps TRBD1 (6 bases). The CDR3 consists of 14 residues. V lost 5 bases, J lost 2 bases, and 11 bases lay in between. CDR3 in amino acids: CASSQDRPTDTQYF. The CDR3 nucleotides read TGTGCCAGCAGTCAGGACAGACCCACAGATACGCAGTATTTT.

V and J are TRBV6-2 or TRBV6-3 and TRBJ2-2; 7 bases agree with TRBD2. This CDR3 is 13 amino acids long. The germline CDR1 and CDR2 sequences are MNHEY and SVGEGT. V lost 7 bases and J lost 4; bases outside the gene matches: 3. The CDR3 region has the DNA TGTGCCAGCAAGAGGGAGGGCACCGGGGAGCTGTTTTTT. Translation: CASKREGTGELFF.

The chain is built from TRBV11-3 and TRBJ2-3, with TRBD2 matching over 9 bases. The trim removed 5 bases at V and 4 bases at J, leaving 16 bases unmatched. The CDR3 runs to 18 residues. The germline V gene has CDR1 SGHNT and CDR2 YENEEA. Here the CDR3 reads CASSPGGREREDADTQYF. The CDR3, as DNA: TGTGCCAGCAGCCCCGGAGGACGCGAGCGGGAGGATGCAGATACGCAGTATTTT.

As for this clonotype: Since a much larger clone is just one base distant, this may be a read error. V gene TRBV28 combines with J gene TRBJ2-7; D gene unclear. The CDR3 consists of 12 residues. The germline CDR1 and CDR2 sequences are MDHEN and SYDVKM. The CDR3 loop reads CARSSSRSEQYF. CDR3 DNA: TGTGCCCGCAGTTCTAGTCGCAGCGAGCAGTACTTC.

This chain uses TRBV28 with TRBJ1-1; D may be TRBD1 (5 bases). The germline V and J ends were trimmed by 5 bases and 2 bases, with 15 bases remaining between them. The CDR3 sequence is 15 residues long. CDR1 is MDHEN, CDR2 SYDVKM, per germline. For the CDR3, the DNA is TGTGCCAGCAGTCCCCCCTCACAGGTTAACACTGAAGCTTTCTTT. This gives the protein CASSPPSQVNTEAFF.

The chain couples TRBV20-1 to TRBJ1-2, with a possible D match to TRBD1 (5 bases). The V and J ends lost 3 bases and 0 bases respectively, with 14 bases between them. This CDR3 is built from 15 residues. Germline CDR1 is DFQATT and CDR2 is SNEGSKA (reference sequence). CDR3 DNA: TGCAGTGCTAGGGACCCCGGCAGGGCTAACTATGGCTACACCTTC. Translation: CSARDPGRANYGYTF.

This rearrangement joins TRBV28 to TRBJ1-1; 7 nucleotides line up with TRBD1. The CDR3 has 13 amino acids. Germline V gives CDR1 MDHEN, CDR2 SYDVKM. The V gene end was trimmed by 8 bases and the J gene end by 10 bases; junction bases not matched to a gene: 13. CDR3 nucleotide sequence: TGTGCCAGCGCTCTCCAGGGGGGAGGAGGAGCTTTCTTT. It yields the protein CASALQGGGGAFF.

This clonotype has a handful of counts. This chain joins TRBV29-1 and TRBJ1-3; D gene unclear. CDR1 and CDR2 from the germline V gene are SQVTM and ANQGSEA. The CDR3 has 15 amino acids. V was trimmed by 4 bases and J by 0 bases, leaving 13 bases between them. The CDR3 protein is CSVVMGMGSGNTIYF. As DNA, the CDR3 is TGCAGCGTTGTGATGGGGATGGGCTCTGGAAACACCATATATTTT.

The rearrangement links TRBV18 to TRBJ2-3, with D hard to call. Germline CDR1 reads KGHSH; CDR2 reads LQKENI. This CDR3 region has 13 residues. Trimming pared 4 bases from V and 2 bases from J, leaving 7 bases between. CDR3 bases: TGTGCCAGCTCACGGCTCTTCACAGATACGCAGTATTTT. It codes for CASSRLFTDTQYF.

CDR3 region: CASSPRTGLSYEQYF. In nucleotides, the CDR3 is TGTGCCAGCAGCCCCCGGACCGGCCTCTCCTACGAGCAGTACTTC. This chain joins TRBV7-9 and TRBJ2-7; D unresolved. The germline V gene encodes CDR1 SEHNR and CDR2 FQNEAQ (reference sequence). V lost 5 bases and J lost 0, with 14 bases in between. CDR3 length equals 15 residues.

The rearrangement joins TRBV5-1 to TRBJ1-1; D is undetermined. Germline lookup yields CDR1 SGHRS and CDR2 YFSETQ. The CDR3 totals 14 residues. The V end lost 1 base, the J end lost 8 bases, and 15 bases lay between the germline ends. The chain's CDR3 is CASSLRGAAFEAFF. The CDR3 DNA reads as TGCGCCAGCAGCTTGCGGGGAGCGGCCTTCGAAGCTTTCTTT. Full variable domain (outside the CDR3, taken from reference TRBV5-1 and TRBJ1-1): KAGVTQTPRYLIKTRGQQVTLSCSPISGHRSVSWYQQTPGQGLQFLFEYFSETQRNKGNFPGRFSGRQFSNSRSEMNVSTLELGDSALYLCASSLRGAAFEAFFGQGTRLTVV.

In its sample, this clonotype was seen many times. The gene calls are TRBV7-8 and TRBJ1-1; no clear D gene. CDR3 length equals 15 residues. Germline V gene sequence: CDR1 SGHVS, CDR2 FQNEAQ. The germline V and J ends were trimmed by 0 bases and 1 base, with 9 bases remaining between them. The CDR3 DNA is TGTGCCAGCAGCTTAGCCCCATTGGGGAACACTGAAGCTTTCTTT. The encoded protein is CASSLAPLGNTEAFF.

The CDR3 nucleotides are TGTGCCAGCGGTTGGTCCCGTTATAGCAATCAGCCCCAGCATTTT. Translation gives CASGWSRYSNQPQHF. The J gene is TRBJ1-5, the V gene TRBV12-3 or TRBV12-4; D unresolved. The CDR3 sequence is 15 residues long. V was cut by 8 bases and J by 0 bases, with 14 bases left in between.

This clonotype was seen a few times. The DNA for the CDR3 is TGTGCCAGCAGTCAGGACAGGGGGCTTAGATATTCACCCCTCCACTTT. The encoded protein is CASSQDRGLRYSPLHF. This chain joins TRBV27 and TRBJ1-6; the match to TRBD1 covers 11 bases. Trimming removed 5 bases from V and 8 bases from J; junction bases left unmatched: 8. Germline CDR1 is MNHEY and CDR2 is SMNVEV (reference sequence). The CDR3 is 16 amino acids.

The chain is built from TRBV18 and TRBJ2-1, with D unclear. The CDR3 runs to 14 residues. Germline CDR1 is KGHSH and CDR2 is LQKENI. The V end was cut by 2 bases, the J end by 6 bases, with 11 bases between. In DNA form, the CDR3 reads TGTGCCAGCTCACCAACTCTCGGTACCAATGAGCAGTTCTTC. Translating it yields CASSPTLGTNEQFF.

The chain employs TRBV19 and TRBJ1-2; weak D call: TRBD1 (5 bases). The V end was cut by 3 bases, the J end by 2 bases, with 13 bases between. This CDR3 is built from 15 residues. Per the germline V gene, CDR1 is LNHDA and CDR2 is SQIVND (reference sequence). The CDR3 reads CASSIPTGVNYGYTF. CDR3 nucleotides: TGTGCCAGTAGTATTCCCACGGGGGTCAACTATGGCTACACCTTC.

The rearrangement links TRBV6-5 to TRBJ2-4; a possible D gene is TRBD1 (6 bases). Per the germline V gene, CDR1 is MNHEY and CDR2 is SVGAGI. The germline V and J ends were trimmed by 0 bases and 1 base, with 13 bases remaining between them. The CDR3 spans 17 residues. The CDR3: CASSYSAGALAKNIQYF. CDR3 in DNA: TGTGCCAGCAGTTACTCGGCAGGGGCTTTGGCCAAAAACATTCAGTACTTC.